The 14 T cell receptor beta chains presented below share a single source sample, sequenced in a study of blood T cell repertoires in COVID-19. Using immunoSEQ multiplex PCR, the repertoire was profiled, and TCRdb retains in-frame clones only, with some absent. The sample comprises 300,000 to 400,000 clones, roughly 90% of which are singletons, and roughly 2.6% rests with the top ten. Specimen: PBMCs or T cells enriched from blood (not recorded which). All receptors come from a man aged 55-75 years who had recovered from COVID-19.

The rearrangement joins TRBV30 to TRBJ2-7, with a weak D call TRBD2 (5 bases). Germline V lookup: CDR1 GTSNPN, CDR2 SVGIG (reference sequence). The CDR3 spans 12 residues. Trimming cost V 4 bases and J 6 bases, with 13 bases left between them. This CDR3 reads CAWTGGLGEQYF. The DNA of the CDR3 is TGTGCCTGGACAGGAGGCCTGGGCGAGCAGTACTTC.

The V call is TRBV2, the J call TRBJ1-1; 7 bases agree with TRBD1. This CDR3 comprises 16 residues. Germline lookup yields CDR1 SNHLY and CDR2 FYNNEI. Unmatched junction bases numbered 12, after V lost 4 bases and J lost 4 bases. In DNA, the CDR3 is TGTGCCAGCAGTGCGCAGGGGGGACCGTGGGGCACTGAAGCTTTCTTT. This translates into CASSAQGGPWGTEAFF.

This chain joins TRBV27 and TRBJ1-2, with D possibly matching TRBD1 (6 bases). The ends were cut back, 0 bases at V and 4 bases at J, with 15 bases in the middle. The germline CDR1 and CDR2 sequences are MNHEY and SMNVEV (reference sequence). The CDR3 spans 16 residues. The CDR3 loop is CASSLSRGGSRYGYTF. The CDR3 DNA sequence: TGTGCCAGCAGTTTATCGAGGGGGGGGAGCCGCTATGGCTACACCTTC.

This clone came up a few times. The chain uses TRBV7-9 and TRBJ1-2, with a possible D match to TRBD1 (5 bases). This CDR3 contains 11 residues. Trimming took 3 bases from V and 7 from J, leaving 6 bases between them. Germline V gene data show CDR1 as SEHNR and CDR2 as FQNEAQ (reference sequence). Written as DNA, the CDR3 is TGTGCCAGCAGCTTTGGGGCTGGCTACACCTTC. This gives the protein CASSFGAGYTF.

The CDR3, as DNA: TGCGCCAGCAGCTTGGCGTCCCCGACAGACAATAAAGGAAACACCATATATTTT. Residues: CASSLASPTDNKGNTIYF. The genes are TRBV5-1 and TRBJ1-3, with TRBD1 as a possible D gene (5 bases). CDR1 and CDR2 from the germline V gene are SGHRS and YFSETQ. The ends were cut back, 0 bases at V and 4 bases at J, with 20 bases in the middle. This CDR3 has 18 residues. The entire variable domain, with the rest obtained from reference TRBV5-1 and TRBJ1-3, is as follows: KAGVTQTPRYLIKTRGQQVTLSCSPISGHRSVSWYQQTPGQGLQFLFEYFSETQRNKGNFPGRFSGRQFSNSRSEMNVSTLELGDSALYLCASSLASPTDNKGNTIYFGEGSWLTVV.

The DNA of the CDR3 is TGCAGTGCTAGTAAGGACAACTACAATGAGCAGTTCTTC. It yields the protein CSASKDNYNEQFF. The rearrangement joins TRBV20-1 to TRBJ2-1, with D perhaps matching TRBD1 (5 bases). The germline V gene encodes CDR1 DFQATT and CDR2 SNEGSKA (reference sequence). The CDR3 spans 13 residues. V was clipped by 3 bases and J by 3 bases, with 9 bases between them.

This sequence joins TRBV14 and TRBJ2-7; D gene unclear. The germline CDR1 and CDR2 sequences are SGHDN and FVKESK. The CDR3 is 13 amino acids. V was pared by 2 bases and J by 6 bases, with 11 bases between. The DNA of the CDR3 is TGTGCCAGCAGCCAACAGGCGTACGGCGAGCAGTACTTC. Its protein is CASSQQAYGEQYF.

The gene calls are TRBV5-1 and TRBJ2-1, with D unclear. Germline V CDR1 and CDR2: SGHRS, YFSETQ. This CDR3 has 11 amino acids. V was clipped by 3 bases and J by 15 bases, with 13 bases between them. The CDR3 DNA is TGCGCCAGCAGCTACGGTTTGCGATGGTTCTTC. Amino acids: CASSYGLRWFF.

The J gene is TRBJ2-7, the V gene TRBV18; D not resolved. CDR3 length equals 13 residues. CDR1 KGHSH and CDR2 LQKENI come from the germline V gene. The germline V and J ends were trimmed by 1 base and 3 bases, with 7 bases remaining between them. In DNA form, the CDR3 reads TGTGCCAGCTCACCACAGTCAGACTACGAGCAGTACTTC. Translated: CASSPQSDYEQYF.

CDR3 amino acids: CASNQGGAPRKTYEQYF. The CDR3 DNA is TGTGCCAGCAACCAGGGCGGGGCCCCCAGAAAGACCTACGAGCAGTACTTC. The rearrangement uses TRBV7-9 and TRBJ2-7; TRBD2 might be the D (6 bases). The V end lost 7 bases, the J end lost 2 bases, and 24 bases lay between the germline ends. The CDR3 spans 17 residues. Per germline, CDR1 SEHNR and CDR2 FQNEAQ (reference sequence).

The chain is built from TRBV7-9 and TRBJ2-1; 10 positions match TRBD2. Per the germline V gene, CDR1 is SEHNR and CDR2 is FQNEAQ (reference sequence). The V gene end was trimmed by 1 base and the J gene end by 8 bases; junction bases not matched to a gene: 14. The CDR3 is 18 amino acids. The CDR3 is CASSLVIGRGLASYEQFF. CDR3 nucleotide sequence: TGTGCCAGCAGCTTAGTCATTGGTAGGGGACTAGCGAGTTATGAGCAGTTCTTC.

This chain links TRBV19 with TRBJ1-4; possible D gene TRBD1, 6 bases. There are 15 residues in the CDR3. The V gene's germline CDR1 is LNHDA and CDR2 SQIVND (reference sequence). The V end was cut by 3 bases, the J end by 2 bases, with 10 bases between. The CDR3 region is CASSIQGHTNEKLFF. The CDR3 DNA reads TGTGCCAGTAGTATTCAGGGACATACTAATGAAAAACTGTTTTTT.

J is TRBJ2-7 and V is TRBV21-1; TRBD1 was called by the table and not checked on the DNA. TRBV21-1 counts as a pseudogene. This CDR3 region has 14 residues. The CDR3 DNA sequence: TGTGCCAGCAGACAAGGGGGCCCTCCCTACGAGCAGTACTTC. Amino acid sequence: CASRQGGPPYEQYF.

Worth noting for this clone: Different DNA sequences within this sample yield the same CDR3. As DNA, the CDR3 is TGTGCCAGCAGTTACGGAGGGAATCAGCCCCAGCATTTT. It is translated as CASSYGGNQPQHF. V usage is TRBV6-2 or TRBV6-3 and J usage is TRBJ1-5, with no clear D. Trimming took 2 bases from V and 4 from J, leaving 6 bases between them. Germline-derived CDR1 and CDR2 are MNHEY and SVGEGT. The CDR3 has 13 residues.